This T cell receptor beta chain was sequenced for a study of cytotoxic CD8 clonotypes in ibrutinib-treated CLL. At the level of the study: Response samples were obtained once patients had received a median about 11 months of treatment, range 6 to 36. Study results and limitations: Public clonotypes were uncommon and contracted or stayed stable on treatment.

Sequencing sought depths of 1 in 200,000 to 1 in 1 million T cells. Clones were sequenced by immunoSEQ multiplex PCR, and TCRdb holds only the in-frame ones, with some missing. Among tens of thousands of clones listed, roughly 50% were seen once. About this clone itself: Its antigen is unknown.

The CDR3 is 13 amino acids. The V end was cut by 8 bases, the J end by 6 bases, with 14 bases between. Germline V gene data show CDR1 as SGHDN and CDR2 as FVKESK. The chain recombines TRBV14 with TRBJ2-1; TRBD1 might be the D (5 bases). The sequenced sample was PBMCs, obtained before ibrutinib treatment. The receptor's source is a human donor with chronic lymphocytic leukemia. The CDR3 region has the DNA TGTGCCAGCGGGGCAGGGTTTTCCAATGAGCAGTTCTTC. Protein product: CASGAGFSNEQFF.